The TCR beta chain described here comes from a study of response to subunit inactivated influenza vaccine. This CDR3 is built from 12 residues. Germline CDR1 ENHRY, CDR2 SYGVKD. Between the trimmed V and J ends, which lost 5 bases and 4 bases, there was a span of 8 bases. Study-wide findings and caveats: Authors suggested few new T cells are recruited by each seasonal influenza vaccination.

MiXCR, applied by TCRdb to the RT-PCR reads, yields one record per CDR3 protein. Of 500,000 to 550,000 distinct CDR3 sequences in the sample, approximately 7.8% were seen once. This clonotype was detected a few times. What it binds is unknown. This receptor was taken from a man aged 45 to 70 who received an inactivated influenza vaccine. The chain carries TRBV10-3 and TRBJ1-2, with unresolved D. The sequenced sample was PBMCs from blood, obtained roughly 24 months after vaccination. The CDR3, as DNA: TGTGCCATCAGTACCCCGAGCTATGGCTACACCTTC. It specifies CAISTPSYGYTF.